The present T cell receptor beta chain was sequenced within a study of T cell responses to AZD1222 COVID-19 vaccine. Method: immunoSEQ multiplex PCR; TCRdb's copy keeps in-frame clones and lacks some. The sample lists under 100,000 clones; 92% were seen once. The CDR3 consists of 16 residues. Germline trimming cut 2 bases from V and 4 bases from J; bases unmatched to any gene: 6. In germline, CDR1 is MDHEN, CDR2 SYDVKM. Study findings and constraints: White British people made up most donors, females outnumbered males, and clonal diversity was possibly underestimated. Vaccine-related CD4 TCRs covered spike, predominating at 160-218 and 743-854.

Turning to this clone: Its antigen is undetermined.

The receptor was derived from an adult in good health. This rearrangement joins TRBV28 to TRBJ1-1, with TRBD1 matching 11 bases. The sequenced sample was peripheral blood, obtained on day 0 of MenACWY control vaccination. CDR3 in DNA: TGTGCCAGCAGTTTACCCAACGGACAGGGGGCCACTGAAGCTTTCTTT. This codes for CASSLPNGQGATEAFF.